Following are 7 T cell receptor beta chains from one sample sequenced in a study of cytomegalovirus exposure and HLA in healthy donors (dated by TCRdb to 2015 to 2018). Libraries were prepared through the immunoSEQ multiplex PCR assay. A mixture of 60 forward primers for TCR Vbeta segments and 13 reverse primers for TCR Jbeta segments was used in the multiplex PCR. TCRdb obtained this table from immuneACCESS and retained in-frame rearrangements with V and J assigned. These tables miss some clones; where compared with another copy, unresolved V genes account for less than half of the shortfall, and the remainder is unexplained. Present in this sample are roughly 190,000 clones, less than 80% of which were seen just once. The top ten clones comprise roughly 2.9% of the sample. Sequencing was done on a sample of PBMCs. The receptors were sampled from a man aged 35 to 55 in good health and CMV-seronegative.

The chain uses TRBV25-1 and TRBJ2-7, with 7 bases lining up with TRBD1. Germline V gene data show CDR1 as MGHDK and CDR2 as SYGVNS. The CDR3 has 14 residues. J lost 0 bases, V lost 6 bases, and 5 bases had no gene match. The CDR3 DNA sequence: TGTGCCAGCAGCCCCCGACAGGGCTCCTACGAGCAGTACTTC. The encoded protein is CASSPRQGSYEQYF.

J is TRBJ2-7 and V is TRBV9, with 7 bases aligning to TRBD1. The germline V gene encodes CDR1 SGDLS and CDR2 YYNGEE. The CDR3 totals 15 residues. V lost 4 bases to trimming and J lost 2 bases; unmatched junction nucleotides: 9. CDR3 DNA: TGTGCCAGCAGCCAAAAACAGACAGGGACCTACGAGCAGTACTTC. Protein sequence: CASSQKQTGTYEQYF.

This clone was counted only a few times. CDR3 DNA: TGTGCCAGCACGGGATTAAGGGGGGGTTACAATGAGCAGTTCTTC. Its translation: CASTGLRGGYNEQFF. The J gene is TRBJ2-1, the V gene TRBV6-1; D might be TRBD2 (7 bases). This CDR3 is 15 amino acids long. V was clipped by 7 bases and J by 4 bases, with 17 bases between them. Germline-derived CDR1 and CDR2 are MNHNS and SASEGT.

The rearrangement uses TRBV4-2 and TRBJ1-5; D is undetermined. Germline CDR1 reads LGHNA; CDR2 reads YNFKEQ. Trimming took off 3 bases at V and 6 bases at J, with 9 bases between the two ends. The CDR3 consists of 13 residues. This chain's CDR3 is CASSQALFQPQHF. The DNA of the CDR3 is TGTGCCAGCAGCCAGGCCCTTTTTCAGCCCCAGCATTTT.

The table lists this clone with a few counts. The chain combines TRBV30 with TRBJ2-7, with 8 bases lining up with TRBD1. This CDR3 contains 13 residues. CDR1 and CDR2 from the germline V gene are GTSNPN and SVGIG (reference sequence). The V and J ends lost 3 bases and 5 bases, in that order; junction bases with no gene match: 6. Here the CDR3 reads CAWSATGDNEQYF. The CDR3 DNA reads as TGTGCCTGGAGCGCGACAGGGGACAACGAGCAGTACTTC.

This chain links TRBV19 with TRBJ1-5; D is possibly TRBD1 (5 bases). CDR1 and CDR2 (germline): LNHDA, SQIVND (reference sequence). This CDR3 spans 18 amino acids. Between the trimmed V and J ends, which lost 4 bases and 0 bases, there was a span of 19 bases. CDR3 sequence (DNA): TGTGCCAGTAGTAGTAGTCGAGCAGGGCCTTATAGCAATCAGCCCCAGCATTTT. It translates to CASSSSRAGPYSNQPQHF. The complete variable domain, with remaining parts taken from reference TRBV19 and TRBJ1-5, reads DGGITQSPKYLFRKEGQNVTLSCEQNLNHDAMYWYRQDPGQGLRLIYYSQIVNDFQKGDIAEGYSVSREKKESFPLTVTSAQKNPTAFYLCASSSSRAGPYSNQPQHFGDGTRLSIL.

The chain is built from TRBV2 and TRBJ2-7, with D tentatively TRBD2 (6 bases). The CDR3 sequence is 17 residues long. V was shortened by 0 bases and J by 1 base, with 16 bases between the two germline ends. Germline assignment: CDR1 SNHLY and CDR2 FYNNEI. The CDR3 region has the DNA TGTGCCAGCAGTGAAGCGCTTTTAGCGGAGGATTCCTACGAGCAGTACTTC. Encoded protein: CASSEALLAEDSYEQYF.